One sample yielded the 14 T cell receptor beta chains listed below, sequenced in a study of early stage breast cancer tumors. The assay was immunoSEQ multiplex PCR, and TCRdb's table has in-frame clones only and misses some. This sample has over 25,000 clones, with 50% to 75% found just once. Material: breast tumor tissue. The receptors stem from a person between 50 and 60 years old with breast cancer.

This sequence joins TRBV18 and TRBJ1-5, with D possibly matching TRBD1 (5 bases). CDR1 and CDR2 from the germline V gene are KGHSH and LQKENI. This CDR3 has 17 residues. Trimming removed 4 bases from V and 4 bases from J, with 20 bases in between. The CDR3 DNA reads as TGTGCCAGCTCACAGGGGAAGGGGCCATCAGGAAATCAGCCCCAGCATTTT. Amino acids: CASSQGKGPSGNQPQHF.

This clone turned up a few times. This chain uses TRBV5-1 with TRBJ2-6; D perhaps matches TRBD1 (6 bases). V lost 4 bases to trimming and J lost 1 base, with 15 bases between them. CDR3 size: 17 residues. The germline CDR1 and CDR2 sequences are SGHRS and YFSETQ. The CDR3 sequence: CASSGTGTTSGANVLTF. CDR3 coding DNA: TGCGCCAGCAGCGGAACAGGGACGACTTCTGGGGCCAACGTCCTGACTTTC.

By share, this clone counts as medium-sized. The V call is TRBV5-1, the J call TRBJ2-1; 12 bases match TRBD2. Germline V CDR1 and CDR2: SGHRS, YFSETQ. Trimming took 0 bases from V and 7 from J; bases not matched to a gene: 8. CDR3 length: 17 residues. CDR3 region: CASSLALAGGPQNEQFF. The CDR3 nucleotides read TGCGCCAGCAGCTTGGCCCTAGCGGGAGGGCCCCAGAATGAGCAGTTCTTC.

This clone was seen a few times. V and J are TRBV6-5 and TRBJ2-5; 7 bases are shared with TRBD2. Unmatched junction bases numbered 10, after V lost 8 bases and J lost 7 bases. This CDR3 has 13 amino acids. CDR1 and CDR2 (germline): MNHEY, SVGAGI. CDR3: CASAVRREGTQYF. The DNA of the CDR3 is TGTGCCAGCGCAGTCAGAAGGGAGGGGACCCAGTACTTC.

This clone has more than one count but fewer than ten. This chain links TRBV6-6 with TRBJ1-2, with D perhaps TRBD1 (6 bases). The length of the CDR3 is 14 residues. V lost 5 bases and J lost 5, with 15 bases in between. CDR1 and CDR2 (germline): MNHNY, SVGAGI (reference sequence). CDR3 residues: CASSMDRAGYGYTF. CDR3 in DNA: TGTGCCAGCAGTATGGACAGAGCGGGATATGGCTACACCTTC.

In this sample, this clone is medium-sized. Here the CDR3 DNA reads TGTGCCAGCAGCTGGGGTCGGGCCGACACCTACGAGCAGTACTTC. Protein product: CASSWGRADTYEQYF. The chain employs TRBV7-2 and TRBJ2-7; the D is unclear. Germline values: CDR1 SGHTA, CDR2 FQGNSA. The V and J ends lost 4 bases and 2 bases respectively, with 15 bases between them. The length of the CDR3 is 15 residues.

The table lists this clone with a count of one. This sequence joins TRBV27 and TRBJ2-3; 15 bases fit TRBD2. The ends lost 6 bases at V and 2 bases at J; junction bases unmatched: 21. The CDR3 spans 22 residues. Germline V CDR1 and CDR2: MNHEY, SMNVEV (reference sequence). The CDR3 loop reads CASSYRPPGLAGGFTLTDTQYF. DNA of the CDR3: TGTGCCAGCAGCTATCGCCCTCCGGGACTAGCGGGAGGATTCACTCTCACAGATACGCAGTATTTT.

The chain links TRBV6-6 to TRBJ2-1; no clear D gene. This CDR3 region has 14 residues. Germline CDR1 reads MNHNY; CDR2 reads SVGAGI (reference sequence). V shed 7 bases and J shed 8 bases, with 18 bases lying between them. The CDR3 is CASTNLLTEDEQFF. CDR3 bases: TGTGCCAGCACCAACCTTCTTACTGAGGATGAGCAGTTCTTC.

V and J are TRBV4-3 and TRBJ2-2; D is perhaps TRBD1 or TRBD2 (6 bases each). The ends were cut back, 5 bases at V and 1 base at J, with 11 bases in the middle. The CDR3 consists of 15 residues. Per germline, CDR1 LGHNA and CDR2 YSLEER. The CDR3 DNA sequence: TGCGCCAGCAGCTTAGGAGGGGGGAACACCGGGGAGCTGTTTTTT. Translated, it gives CASSLGGGNTGELFF.

The genes are TRBV27 and TRBJ2-3; 8 positions match TRBD1. CDR1 is MNHEY, CDR2 SMNVEV, per germline (reference sequence). The CDR3 is made up of 16 amino acids. Germline trimming cut 5 bases from V and 0 bases from J; bases unmatched to any gene: 7. Written as DNA, the CDR3 is TGTGCCAGCAGTACCTACAGGGGGGAGAGCACAGATACGCAGTATTTT. Encoded protein: CASSTYRGESTDTQYF.

The chain couples TRBV11-2 to TRBJ2-3; maybe TRBD1 (6 bases). Looked up from germline, CDR1 is SGHAT and CDR2 is FQNNGV. Trimming took 0 bases from V and 2 from J, leaving 15 bases between them. This CDR3 is built from 17 residues. The CDR3 DNA reads TGTGCCAGCAGCTTAGATCTACCAGGGGCCCCCACAGATACGCAGTATTTT. It yields the protein CASSLDLPGAPTDTQYF.

A few counts support this clone. The chain recombines TRBV5-1 with TRBJ2-2, with TRBD2 matching 14 bases. Per the germline V gene, CDR1 is SGHRS and CDR2 is YFSETQ. V lost 4 bases, J lost 4 bases, and 15 bases stayed unmatched. CDR3 length equals 20 residues. The CDR3 region is CASSQGTGTSGSWGTGELFF. As DNA, the CDR3 is TGCGCCAGCAGCCAGGGGACCGGGACTAGCGGGAGCTGGGGCACCGGGGAGCTGTTTTTT.

The chain is built from TRBV6-5 and TRBJ2-3; D is uncertain. The CDR3 runs to 11 residues. The germline CDR1 and CDR2 sequences are MNHEY and SVGAGI. Trimming took off 6 bases at V and 6 bases at J, with 7 bases between the two ends. The CDR3 sequence: CASSHGDTQYF. In DNA, the CDR3 is TGTGCCAGCAGCCACGGGGATACGCAGTATTTT.

The genes are TRBV4-2 and TRBJ2-7; the match to TRBD1 covers 7 bases. Germline V gives CDR1 LGHNA, CDR2 YNFKEQ. With 0 bases clipped from V and 2 bases from J, the junction kept 4 bases outside the gene matches. The length of the CDR3 is 15 residues. The CDR3 sequence: CASSQDRDRAYEQYF. The CDR3 bases are TGTGCCAGCAGCCAAGACCGCGACAGGGCCTACGAGCAGTACTTC.